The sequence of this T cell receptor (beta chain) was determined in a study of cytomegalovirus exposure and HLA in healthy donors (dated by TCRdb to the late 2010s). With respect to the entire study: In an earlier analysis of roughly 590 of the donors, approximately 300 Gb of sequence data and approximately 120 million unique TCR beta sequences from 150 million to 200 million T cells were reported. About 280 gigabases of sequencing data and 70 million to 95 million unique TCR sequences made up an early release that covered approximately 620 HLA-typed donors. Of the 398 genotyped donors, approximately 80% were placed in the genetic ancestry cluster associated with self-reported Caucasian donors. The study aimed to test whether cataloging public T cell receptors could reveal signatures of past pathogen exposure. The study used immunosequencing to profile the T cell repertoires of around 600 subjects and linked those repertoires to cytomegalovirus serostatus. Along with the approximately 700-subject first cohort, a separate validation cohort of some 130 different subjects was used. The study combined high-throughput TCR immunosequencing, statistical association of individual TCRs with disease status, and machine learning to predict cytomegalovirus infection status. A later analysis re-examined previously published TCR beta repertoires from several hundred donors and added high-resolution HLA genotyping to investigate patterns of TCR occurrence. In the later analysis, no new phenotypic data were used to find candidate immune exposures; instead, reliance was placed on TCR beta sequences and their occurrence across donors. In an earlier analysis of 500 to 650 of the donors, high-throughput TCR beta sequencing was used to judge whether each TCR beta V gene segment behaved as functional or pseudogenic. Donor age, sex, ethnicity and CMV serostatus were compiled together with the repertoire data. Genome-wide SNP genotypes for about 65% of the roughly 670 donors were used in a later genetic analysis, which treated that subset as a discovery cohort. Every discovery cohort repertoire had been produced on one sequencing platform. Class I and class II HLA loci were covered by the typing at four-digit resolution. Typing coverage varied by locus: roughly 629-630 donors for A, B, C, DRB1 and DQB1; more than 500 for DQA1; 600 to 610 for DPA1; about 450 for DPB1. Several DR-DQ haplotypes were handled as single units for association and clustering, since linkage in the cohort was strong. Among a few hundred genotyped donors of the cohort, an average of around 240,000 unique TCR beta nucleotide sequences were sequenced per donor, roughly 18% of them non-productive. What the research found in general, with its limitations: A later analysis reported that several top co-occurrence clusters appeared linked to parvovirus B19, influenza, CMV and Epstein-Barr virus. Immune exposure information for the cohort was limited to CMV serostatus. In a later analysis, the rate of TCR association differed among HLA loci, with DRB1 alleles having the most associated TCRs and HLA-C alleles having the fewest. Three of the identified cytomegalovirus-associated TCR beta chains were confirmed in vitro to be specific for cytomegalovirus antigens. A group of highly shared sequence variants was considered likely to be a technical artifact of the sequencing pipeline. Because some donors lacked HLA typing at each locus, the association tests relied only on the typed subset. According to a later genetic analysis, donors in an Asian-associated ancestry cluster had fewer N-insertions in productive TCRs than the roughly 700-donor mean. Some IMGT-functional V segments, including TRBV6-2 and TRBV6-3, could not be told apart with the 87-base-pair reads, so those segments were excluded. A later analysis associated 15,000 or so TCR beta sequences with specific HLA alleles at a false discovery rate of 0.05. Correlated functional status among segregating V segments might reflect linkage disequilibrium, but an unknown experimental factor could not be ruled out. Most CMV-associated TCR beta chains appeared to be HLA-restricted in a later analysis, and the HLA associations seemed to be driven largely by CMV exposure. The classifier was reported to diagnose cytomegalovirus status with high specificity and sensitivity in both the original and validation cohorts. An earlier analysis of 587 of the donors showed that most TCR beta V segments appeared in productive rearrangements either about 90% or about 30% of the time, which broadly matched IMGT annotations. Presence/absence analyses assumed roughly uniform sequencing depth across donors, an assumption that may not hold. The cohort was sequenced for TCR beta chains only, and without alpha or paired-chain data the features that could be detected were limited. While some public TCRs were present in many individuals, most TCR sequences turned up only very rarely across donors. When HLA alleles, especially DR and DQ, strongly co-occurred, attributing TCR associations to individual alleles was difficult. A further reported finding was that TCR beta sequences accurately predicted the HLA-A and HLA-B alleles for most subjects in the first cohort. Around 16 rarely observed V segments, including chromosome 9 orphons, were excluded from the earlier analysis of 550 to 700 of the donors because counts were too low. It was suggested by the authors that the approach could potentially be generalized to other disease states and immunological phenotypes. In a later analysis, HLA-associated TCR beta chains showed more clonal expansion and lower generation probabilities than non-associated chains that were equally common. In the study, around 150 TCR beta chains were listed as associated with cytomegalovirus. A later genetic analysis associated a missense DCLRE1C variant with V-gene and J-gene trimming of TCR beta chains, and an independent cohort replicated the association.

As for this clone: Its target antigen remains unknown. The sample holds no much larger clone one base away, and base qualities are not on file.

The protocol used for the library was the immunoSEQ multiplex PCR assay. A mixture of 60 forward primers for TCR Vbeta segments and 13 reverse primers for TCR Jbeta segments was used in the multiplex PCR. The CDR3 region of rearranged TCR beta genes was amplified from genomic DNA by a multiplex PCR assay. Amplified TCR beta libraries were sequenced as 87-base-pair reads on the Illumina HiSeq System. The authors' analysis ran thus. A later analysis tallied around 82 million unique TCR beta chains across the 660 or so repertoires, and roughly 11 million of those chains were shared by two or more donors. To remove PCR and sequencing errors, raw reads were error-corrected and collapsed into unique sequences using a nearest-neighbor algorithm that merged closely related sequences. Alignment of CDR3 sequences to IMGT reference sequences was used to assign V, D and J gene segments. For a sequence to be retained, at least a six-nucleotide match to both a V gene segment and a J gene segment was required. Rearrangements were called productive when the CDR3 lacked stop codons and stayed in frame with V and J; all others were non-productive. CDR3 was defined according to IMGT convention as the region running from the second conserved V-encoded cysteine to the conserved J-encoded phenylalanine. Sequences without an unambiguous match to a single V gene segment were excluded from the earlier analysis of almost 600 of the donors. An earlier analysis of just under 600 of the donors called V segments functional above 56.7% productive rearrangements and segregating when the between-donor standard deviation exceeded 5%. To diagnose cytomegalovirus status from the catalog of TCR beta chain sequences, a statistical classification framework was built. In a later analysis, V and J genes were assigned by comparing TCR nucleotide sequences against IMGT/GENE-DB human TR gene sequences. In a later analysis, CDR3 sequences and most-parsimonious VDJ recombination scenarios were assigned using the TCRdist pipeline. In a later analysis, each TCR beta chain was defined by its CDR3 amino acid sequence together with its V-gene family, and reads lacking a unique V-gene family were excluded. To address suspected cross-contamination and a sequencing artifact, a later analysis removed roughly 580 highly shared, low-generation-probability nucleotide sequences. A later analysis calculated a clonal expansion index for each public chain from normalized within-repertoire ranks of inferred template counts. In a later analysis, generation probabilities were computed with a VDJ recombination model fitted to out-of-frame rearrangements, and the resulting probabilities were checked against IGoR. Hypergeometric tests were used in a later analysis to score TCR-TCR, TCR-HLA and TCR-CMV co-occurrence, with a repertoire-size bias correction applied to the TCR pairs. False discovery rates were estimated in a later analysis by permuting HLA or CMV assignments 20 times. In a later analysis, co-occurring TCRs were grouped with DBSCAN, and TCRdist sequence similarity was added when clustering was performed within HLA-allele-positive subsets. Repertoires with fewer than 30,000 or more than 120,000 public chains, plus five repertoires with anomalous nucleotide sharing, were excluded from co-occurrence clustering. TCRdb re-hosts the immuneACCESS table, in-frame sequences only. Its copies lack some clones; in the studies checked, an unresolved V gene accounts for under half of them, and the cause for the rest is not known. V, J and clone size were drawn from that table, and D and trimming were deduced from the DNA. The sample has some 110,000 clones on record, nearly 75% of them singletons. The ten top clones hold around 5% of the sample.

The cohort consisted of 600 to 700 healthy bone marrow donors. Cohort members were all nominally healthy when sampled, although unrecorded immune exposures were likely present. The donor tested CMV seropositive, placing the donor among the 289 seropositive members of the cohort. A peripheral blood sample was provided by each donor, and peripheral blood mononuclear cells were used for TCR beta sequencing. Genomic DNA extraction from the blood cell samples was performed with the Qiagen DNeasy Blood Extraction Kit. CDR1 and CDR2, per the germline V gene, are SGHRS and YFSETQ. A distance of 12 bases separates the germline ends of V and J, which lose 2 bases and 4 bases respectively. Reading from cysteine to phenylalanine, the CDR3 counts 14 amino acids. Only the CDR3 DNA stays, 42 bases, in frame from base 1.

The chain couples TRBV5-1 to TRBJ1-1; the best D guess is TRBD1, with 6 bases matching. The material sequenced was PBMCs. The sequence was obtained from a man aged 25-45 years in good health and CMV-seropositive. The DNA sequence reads TGCGCCAGCAGCTTCCAGGGGTATGGCACTGAAGCTTTCTTT. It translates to CASSFQGYGTEAFF. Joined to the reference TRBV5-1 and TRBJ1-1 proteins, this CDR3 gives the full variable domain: KAGVTQTPRYLIKTRGQQVTLSCSPISGHRSVSWYQQTPGQGLQFLFEYFSETQRNKGNFPGRFSGRQFSNSRSEMNVSTLELGDSALYLCASSFQGYGTEAFFGQGTRLTVV.